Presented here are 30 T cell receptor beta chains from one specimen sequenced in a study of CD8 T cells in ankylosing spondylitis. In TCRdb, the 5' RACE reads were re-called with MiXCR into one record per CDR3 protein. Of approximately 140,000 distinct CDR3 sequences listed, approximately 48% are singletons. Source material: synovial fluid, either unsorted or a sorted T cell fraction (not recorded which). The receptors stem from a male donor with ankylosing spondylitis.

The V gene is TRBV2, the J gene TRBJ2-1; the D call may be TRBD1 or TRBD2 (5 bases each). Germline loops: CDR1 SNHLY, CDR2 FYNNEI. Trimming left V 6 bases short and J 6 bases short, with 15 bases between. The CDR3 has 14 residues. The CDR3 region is CASSPIWGSNEQFF. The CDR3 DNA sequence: TGTGCCAGCAGCCCTATCTGGGGGAGCAATGAGCAGTTCTTC. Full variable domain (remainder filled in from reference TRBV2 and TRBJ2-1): EPEVTQTPSHQVTQMGQEVILRCVPISNHLYFYWYRQILGQKVEFLVSFYNNEISEKSEIFDDQFSVERPDGSNFTLKIRSTKLEDSAMYFCASSPIWGSNEQFFGPGTRLTVL.

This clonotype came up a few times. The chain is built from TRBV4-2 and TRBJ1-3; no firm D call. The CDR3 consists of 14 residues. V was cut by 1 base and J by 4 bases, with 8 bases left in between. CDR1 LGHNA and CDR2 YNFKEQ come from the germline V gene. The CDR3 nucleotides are TGTGCCAGCAGCCAAGTAACCCACGGAAACACCATATATTTT. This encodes CASSQVTHGNTIYF.

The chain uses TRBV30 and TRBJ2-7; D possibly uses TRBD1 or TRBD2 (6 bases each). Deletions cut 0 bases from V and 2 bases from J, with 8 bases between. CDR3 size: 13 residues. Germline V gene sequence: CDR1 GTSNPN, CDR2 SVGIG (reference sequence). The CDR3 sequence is CAWSVGGPYEQYF. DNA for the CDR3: TGTGCCTGGAGTGTGGGGGGCCCCTACGAGCAGTACTTC.

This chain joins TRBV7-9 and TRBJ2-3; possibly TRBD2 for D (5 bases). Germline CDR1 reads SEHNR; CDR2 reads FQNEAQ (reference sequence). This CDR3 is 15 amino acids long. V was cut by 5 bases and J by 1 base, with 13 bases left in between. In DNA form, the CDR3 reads TGTGCCAGCAGCCCCCCCGGGGTGGGCACAGATACGCAGTATTTT. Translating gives CASSPPGVGTDTQYF.

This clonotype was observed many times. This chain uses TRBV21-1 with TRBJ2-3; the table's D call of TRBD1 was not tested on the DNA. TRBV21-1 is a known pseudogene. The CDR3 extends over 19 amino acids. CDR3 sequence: CASSKDRTGKSPSTDTQYF. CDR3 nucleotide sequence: TGTGCCAGCAGCAAAGATCGGACAGGGAAATCACCTAGCACAGATACGCAGTATTTT.

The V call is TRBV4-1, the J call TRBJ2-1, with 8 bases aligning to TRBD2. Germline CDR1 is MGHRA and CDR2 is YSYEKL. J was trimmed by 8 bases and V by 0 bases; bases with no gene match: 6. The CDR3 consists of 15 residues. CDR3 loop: CASSQEREEADEQFF. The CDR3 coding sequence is TGCGCCAGCAGCCAAGAGCGGGAGGAAGCGGATGAGCAGTTCTTC.

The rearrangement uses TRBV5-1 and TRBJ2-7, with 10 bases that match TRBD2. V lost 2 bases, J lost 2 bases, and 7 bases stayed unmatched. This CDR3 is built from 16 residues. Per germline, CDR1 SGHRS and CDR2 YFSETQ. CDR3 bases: TGCGCCAGCAGCTTCCGGAAACTAGCGGGACCCTACGAGCAGTACTTC. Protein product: CASSFRKLAGPYEQYF.

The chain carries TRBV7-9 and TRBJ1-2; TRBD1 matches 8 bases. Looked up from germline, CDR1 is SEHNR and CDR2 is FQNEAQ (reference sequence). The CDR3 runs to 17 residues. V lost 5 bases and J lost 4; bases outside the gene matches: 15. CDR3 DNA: TGTGCCAGCAGCAGCAGGGACAGGCCCATGTTGGTCTATGGCTACACCTTC. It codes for CASSSRDRPMLVYGYTF.

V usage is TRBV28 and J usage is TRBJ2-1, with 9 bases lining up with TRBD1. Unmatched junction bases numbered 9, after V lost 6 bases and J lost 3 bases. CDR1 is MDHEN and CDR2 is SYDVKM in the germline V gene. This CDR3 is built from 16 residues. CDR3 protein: CASRGPGQGFYNEQFF. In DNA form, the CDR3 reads TGTGCCAGCAGGGGACCGGGACAGGGATTCTACAATGAGCAGTTCTTC.

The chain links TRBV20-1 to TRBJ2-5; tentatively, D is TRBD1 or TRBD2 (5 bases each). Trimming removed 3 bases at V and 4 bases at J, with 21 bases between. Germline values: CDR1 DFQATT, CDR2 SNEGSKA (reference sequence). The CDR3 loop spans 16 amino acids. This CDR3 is CSARVIEGTPRETQYF. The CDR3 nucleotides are TGCAGTGCTAGGGTTATCGAAGGGACCCCCAGAGAGACCCAGTACTTC.

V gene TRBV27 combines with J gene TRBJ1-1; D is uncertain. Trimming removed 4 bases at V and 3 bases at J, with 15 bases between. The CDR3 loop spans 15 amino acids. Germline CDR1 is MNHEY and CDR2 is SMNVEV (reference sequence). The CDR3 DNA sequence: TGTGCCAGCAGTTCCGGAGCGGGCTGGGACACTGAAGCTTTCTTT. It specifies CASSSGAGWDTEAFF.

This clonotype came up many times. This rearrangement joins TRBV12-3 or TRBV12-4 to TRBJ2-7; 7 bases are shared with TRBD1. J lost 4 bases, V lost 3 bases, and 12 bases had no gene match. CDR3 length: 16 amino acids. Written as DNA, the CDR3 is TGTGCCAGCAGTTTTCTAGGGACAGAGGGGTGGTACGAGCAGTACTTC. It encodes CASSFLGTEGWYEQYF.

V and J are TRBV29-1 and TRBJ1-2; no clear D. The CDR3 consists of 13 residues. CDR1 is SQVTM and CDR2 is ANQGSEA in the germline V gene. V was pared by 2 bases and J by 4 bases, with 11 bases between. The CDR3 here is CSVELWQPYGYTF. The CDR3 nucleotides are TGCAGCGTTGAACTCTGGCAGCCCTATGGCTACACCTTC.

This CDR3 reads CASSSLAGGYNEQFF. The CDR3 nucleotides are TGTGCCAGCAGCTCGTTAGCGGGGGGCTACAATGAGCAGTTCTTC. This chain links TRBV7-3 with TRBJ2-1; 10 bases line up with TRBD2. The J segment lost 3 bases and the V segment lost 4 bases, leaving 3 bases of the junction unmatched. This CDR3 has 15 amino acids. Germline V gene sequence: CDR1 SGHTA, CDR2 FQGTGA.

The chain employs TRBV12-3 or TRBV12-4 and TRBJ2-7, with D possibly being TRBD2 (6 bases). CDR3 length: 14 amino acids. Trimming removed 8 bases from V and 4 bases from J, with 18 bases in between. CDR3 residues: CASRGRPGAYEQYF. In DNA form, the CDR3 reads TGTGCCAGCCGGGGTAGGCCGGGAGCTTACGAGCAGTACTTC.

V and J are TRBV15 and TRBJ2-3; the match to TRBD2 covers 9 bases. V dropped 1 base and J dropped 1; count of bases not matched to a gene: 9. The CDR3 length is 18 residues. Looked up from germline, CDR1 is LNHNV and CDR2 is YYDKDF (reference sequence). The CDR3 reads CATSRGPLASGGTDTQYF. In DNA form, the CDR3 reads TGTGCCACCAGCAGAGGCCCGTTGGCTAGCGGGGGCACAGATACGCAGTATTTT.

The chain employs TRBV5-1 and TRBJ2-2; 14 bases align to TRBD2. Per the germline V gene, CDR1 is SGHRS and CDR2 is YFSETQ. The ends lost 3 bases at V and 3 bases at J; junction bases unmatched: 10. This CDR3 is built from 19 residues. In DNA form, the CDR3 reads TGCGCCAGCAGCTCAACCGGGACTAGCGGGAGATGTGACACCGGGGAGCTGTTTTTT. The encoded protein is CASSSTGTSGRCDTGELFF. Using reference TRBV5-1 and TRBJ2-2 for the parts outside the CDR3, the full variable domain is KAGVTQTPRYLIKTRGQQVTLSCSPISGHRSVSWYQQTPGQGLQFLFEYFSETQRNKGNFPGRFSGRQFSNSRSEMNVSTLELGDSALYLCASSSTGTSGRCDTGELFFGEGSRLTVL.

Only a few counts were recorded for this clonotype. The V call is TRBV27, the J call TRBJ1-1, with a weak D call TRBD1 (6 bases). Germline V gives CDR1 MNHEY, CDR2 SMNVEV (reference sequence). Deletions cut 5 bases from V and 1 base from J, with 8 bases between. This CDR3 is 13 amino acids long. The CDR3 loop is CASSTTGNTEAFF. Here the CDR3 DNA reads TGTGCCAGCAGTACGACAGGGAACACTGAAGCTTTCTTT.

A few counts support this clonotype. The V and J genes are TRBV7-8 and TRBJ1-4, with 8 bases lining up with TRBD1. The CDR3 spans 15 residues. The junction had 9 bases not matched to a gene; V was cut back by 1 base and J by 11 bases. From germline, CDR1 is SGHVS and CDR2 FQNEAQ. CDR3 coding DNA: TGTGCCAGCAGCTTAGAGCGGACAGGGATCGAGAAACTGTTTTTT. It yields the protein CASSLERTGIEKLFF. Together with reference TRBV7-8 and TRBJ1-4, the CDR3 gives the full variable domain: GAGVSQSPRYKVAKRGQDVALRCDPISGHVSLFWYQQALGQGPEFLTYFQNEAQLDKSGLPSDRFFAERPEGSVSTLKIQRTQQEDSAVYLCASSLERTGIEKLFFGSGTQLSVL.

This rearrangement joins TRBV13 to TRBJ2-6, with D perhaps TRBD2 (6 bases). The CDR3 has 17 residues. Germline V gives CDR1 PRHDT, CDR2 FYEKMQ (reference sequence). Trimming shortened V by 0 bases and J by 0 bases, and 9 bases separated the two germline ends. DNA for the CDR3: TGTGCCAGCAGCTTAGGCGGGAGTCCCTCTGGGGCCAACGTCCTGACTTTC. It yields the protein CASSLGGSPSGANVLTF.

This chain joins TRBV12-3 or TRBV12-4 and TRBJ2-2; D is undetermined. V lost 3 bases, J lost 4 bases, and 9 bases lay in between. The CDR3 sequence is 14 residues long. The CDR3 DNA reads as TGTGCCAGCAGTTTTGCCAGGACCACCGGGGAGCTGTTTTTT. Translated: CASSFARTTGELFF.

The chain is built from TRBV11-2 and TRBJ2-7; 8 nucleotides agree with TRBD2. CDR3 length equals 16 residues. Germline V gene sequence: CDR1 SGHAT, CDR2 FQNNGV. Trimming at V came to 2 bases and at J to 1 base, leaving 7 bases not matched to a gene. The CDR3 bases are TGTGCCAGCAGCTTACTGCCCGGGACTAGATCCTACGAGCAGTACTTC. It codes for CASSLLPGTRSYEQYF.

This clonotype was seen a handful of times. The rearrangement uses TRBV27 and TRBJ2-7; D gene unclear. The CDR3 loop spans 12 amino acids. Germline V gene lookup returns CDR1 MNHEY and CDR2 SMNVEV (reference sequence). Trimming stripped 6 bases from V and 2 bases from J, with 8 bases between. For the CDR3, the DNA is TGTGCCAGCAGAGACGGTCCCTACGAGCAGTACTTC. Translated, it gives CASRDGPYEQYF.

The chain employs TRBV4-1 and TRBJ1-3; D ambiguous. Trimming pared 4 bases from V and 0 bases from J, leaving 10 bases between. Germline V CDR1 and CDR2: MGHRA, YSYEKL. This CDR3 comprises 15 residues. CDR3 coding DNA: TGCGCCAGCAGCCCCCGGACTTACTCTGGAAACACCATATATTTT. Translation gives CASSPRTYSGNTIYF.

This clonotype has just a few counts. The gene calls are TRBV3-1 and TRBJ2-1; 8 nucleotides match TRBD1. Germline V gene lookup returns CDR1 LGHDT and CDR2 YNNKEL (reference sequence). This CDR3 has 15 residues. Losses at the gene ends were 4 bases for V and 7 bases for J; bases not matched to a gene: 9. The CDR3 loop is CASSPFRDRWNEQFF. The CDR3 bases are TGTGCCAGCAGCCCATTCCGGGACAGGTGGAATGAGCAGTTCTTC.

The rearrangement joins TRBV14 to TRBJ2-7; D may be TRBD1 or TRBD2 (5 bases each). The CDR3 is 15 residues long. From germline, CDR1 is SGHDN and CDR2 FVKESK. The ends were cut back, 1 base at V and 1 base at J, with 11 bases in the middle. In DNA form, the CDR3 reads TGTGCCAGCAGCCAAGGGGACGGATTTTCCTACGAGCAGTACTTC. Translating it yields CASSQGDGFSYEQYF.

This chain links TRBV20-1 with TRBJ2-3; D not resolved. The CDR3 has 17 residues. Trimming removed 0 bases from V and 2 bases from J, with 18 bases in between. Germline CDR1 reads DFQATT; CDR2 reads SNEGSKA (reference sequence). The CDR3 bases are TGCAGTGCTAGAGATATTCCGAACTGGGATACCACAGATACGCAGTATTTT. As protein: CSARDIPNWDTTDTQYF.

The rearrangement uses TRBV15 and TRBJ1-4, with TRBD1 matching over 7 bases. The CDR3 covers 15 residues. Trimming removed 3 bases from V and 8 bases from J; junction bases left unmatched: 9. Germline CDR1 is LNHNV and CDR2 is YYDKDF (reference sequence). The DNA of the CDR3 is TGTGCCACCAGCAGCCGACAGGGAAGTTGGGAAAAACTGTTTTTT. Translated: CATSSRQGSWEKLFF.

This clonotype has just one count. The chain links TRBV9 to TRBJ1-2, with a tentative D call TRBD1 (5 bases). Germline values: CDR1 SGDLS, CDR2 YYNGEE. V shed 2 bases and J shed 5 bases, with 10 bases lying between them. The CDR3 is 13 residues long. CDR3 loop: CASSVQGEYGYTF. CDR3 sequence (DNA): TGTGCCAGCAGCGTCCAAGGGGAATATGGCTACACCTTC.

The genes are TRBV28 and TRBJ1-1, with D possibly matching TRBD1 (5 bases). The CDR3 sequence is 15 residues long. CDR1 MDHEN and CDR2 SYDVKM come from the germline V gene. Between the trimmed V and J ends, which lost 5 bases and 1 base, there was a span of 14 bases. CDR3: CASSTLWTRNTEAFF. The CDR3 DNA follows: TGTGCCAGCAGTACCCTCTGGACACGGAACACTGAAGCTTTCTTT.